This T cell receptor (beta chain) was sequenced during a study of metastatic and nonmetastatic thyroid tumors (dated by TCRdb to 2018 to 2021). Some background on the complete study: For patients with malignant and with benign thyroid disease, the researchers compared repertoires between peripheral blood samples and tumor or nodule tissue samples. Summary of the overall study and its limitations: In both blood and tumor samples, malignant tumors were reported to have significantly higher TCR beta diversity than benign nodules.

The germline V gene sets CDR1 to SGHRS and CDR2 to YFSETQ. From the cysteine through the phenylalanine, the CDR3 covers 14 amino acids. The read is trimmed to its CDR3 DNA, 42 bases read in frame from base 1. As concerns this clone: Its antigen is still unknown. A single base separates this from a much larger clone, so it may be a read error.

Library creation used PCR. TCRdb lists the instrument as Illumina HiSeq 4000. High-throughput sequencing was used to profile the TCR beta-chain CDR3 region of every patient. The paper's processing steps were these. A classifier to discriminate distant-metastatic papillary thyroid cancer patients was built from CDR3 differences across clinicopathological groups. The Shannon index was used to measure repertoire diversity, and the Morisita-Horn index was used to measure how similar tumor and blood repertoires were. In-frame beta chains were kept once TCRdb had trimmed the public reads at Q25 with fastp and called clones with MiXCR. TCRdb, rather than the study authors, made the V and J calls. The sample table shows over 30,000 clones, and about 20% are seen once. In total, the top ten clones hold roughly an eighth of the sample. Before undergoing thyroid surgery, none of the patients had been given any kind of treatment. Using T-cell receptor beta sequencing, the researchers looked back retrospectively at clinical samples from patients, gathered between about 2011 and 2018.

The receptor comes from a female donor with papillary thyroid cancer or a benign thyroid nodule (not recorded which). Some clones in this sample may be carry-over from other donors' samples. Sequenced material: tumor tissue. Recombination connected TRBV5-1 to TRBJ2-4; the D region possibly corresponds to TRBD2 (6 bases align). Here is the DNA: TGCGTCAGCAGCTTGGGGCAGGGAGGCAACATTCAGTACTTC. Its translation is CVSSLGQGGNIQYF.